The rows below give T cell receptor beta chains drawn from one sample of a study of cytomegalovirus exposure and HLA in healthy donors. Only in-frame clones appear in the TCRdb table, and some are missing; sequencing was by immunoSEQ multiplex PCR. This sample has under 250,000 clones, with approximately 79% found just once. What was sequenced was PBMCs. The receptors originated from a male donor in good health and CMV-seronegative. CDR3s include the opening cysteine and the closing phenylalanine or tryptophan. A D gene is named only where the DNA matches it firmly. Some rows have no size entry. The others give once, few or many, or a class for an expanded clone.

j_gene | v_gene | abundance | d_gene | CDR3aa | CDR3nt
TRBJ2-5 | TRBV28 | . | . | CASAEITPGETQYF | TGTGCCAGCGCCGAGATTACCCCCGGAGAGACCCAGTACTTC
TRBJ1-2 | TRBV7-2 | . | . | CASSLVTGDKYGYTF | TGTGCCAGCAGCTTAGTGACAGGCGATAAGTATGGCTACACCTTC
TRBJ2-7 | TRBV25-1 | . | TRBD2 | CASSGLAGAYEQYF | TGTGCCAGCAGTGGACTAGCGGGAGCTTACGAGCAGTACTTC
TRBJ2-7 | TRBV5-5 | once | . | CASSLGSVTYEQYF | TGTGCCAGCAGCTTGGGATCAGTTACCTACGAGCAGTACTTC
TRBJ1-2 | TRBV28 | . | TRBD1 | CASSLQTGGYGYTF | TGTGCCAGCAGTCTCCAGACAGGGGGGTATGGCTACACCTTC
TRBJ1-3 | TRBV28 | . | . | CASGRTGNTIYF | TGTGCCAGCGGGAGAACTGGAAACACCATATATTTT
TRBJ1-1 | TRBV5-4 | . | . | CASSPPQGMNTEAFF | TGTGCCAGCAGCCCCCCACAGGGAATGAACACTGAAGCTTTCTTT
TRBJ1-1 | TRBV5-6 | . | . | CASSGYGGKDAEAFF | TGTGCCAGCAGCGGATATGGGGGCAAAGACGCTGAAGCTTTCTTT
TRBJ1-2 | TRBV29-1 | . | . | CSVEVYQNYGYTF | TGCAGCGTTGAAGTGTACCAGAACTATGGCTACACCTTC
TRBJ2-3 | TRBV9 | . | . | CASSVTGSTDTQYF | TGTGCCAGCAGCGTGACCGGGAGCACAGATACGCAGTATTTT
TRBJ2-7 | TRBV7-3 | . | TRBD1 | CASSSDRSGSYEQYF | TGTGCCAGCAGCTCGGACAGGTCAGGTTCCTACGAGCAGTACTTC
TRBJ2-5 | TRBV4-1 | . | TRBD2 | CASIPDPTMKPGLSLGTQYF | TGCGCCAGCATCCCAGACCCCACAATGAAGCCGGGACTAAGTTTGGGGACCCAGTACTTC
TRBJ1-2 | TRBV25-1 | . | . | CASRGWGVGYTF | TGTGCCAGCAGGGGATGGGGAGTTGGCTACACCTTC
TRBJ2-2 | TRBV30 | . | . | CAWSVSERDTGELFF | TGTGCCTGGAGTGTATCGGAACGGGACACCGGGGAGCTGTTTTTT
TRBJ1-1 | TRBV5-1 | . | . | CASSLSRGVNTEAFF | TGCGCCAGCAGCTTGTCGCGGGGTGTGAACACTGAAGCTTTCTTT